Sequencing of this TCR beta chain was carried out in a study of metastatic and nonmetastatic thyroid tumors. Thyroid surgery had not been preceded by any treatment in any patient. This clone was counted many times. The antigen is not known. One end of the junction varies from germline; a read error may be responsible. Study results and limitations: The study reportedly found significantly higher TCR beta diversity in malignant thyroid tumors than benign nodules, in blood and tumor.

From germline, CDR1 is SSHAT and CDR2 FNYEAQ (reference sequence). The CDR3 spans 13 residues. Authors' data handling: The distant-metastasis classifier for papillary thyroid cancer was built from CDR3 differences across clinicopathological groups. TCRdb used MiXCR to call clones anew from the PCR reads. The V and J calls were not made by the authors but by TCRdb's processing. The sample contains about 24,000 clones, roughly 21% of which appear only once. The receptor's source is a male donor with papillary thyroid cancer or a benign thyroid nodule (not recorded which). Some clones in this sample may be carry-over from other donors' samples. Sequencing input: blood. The chain uses TRBV7-7 and TRBJ2-3; 7 bases map to TRBD2. The CDR3 region is CASSLSGSDTQYF. DNA of the CDR3: TGTGCTAGCAGCCTTAGCGGGTCAGATACGCAGTATTTT.